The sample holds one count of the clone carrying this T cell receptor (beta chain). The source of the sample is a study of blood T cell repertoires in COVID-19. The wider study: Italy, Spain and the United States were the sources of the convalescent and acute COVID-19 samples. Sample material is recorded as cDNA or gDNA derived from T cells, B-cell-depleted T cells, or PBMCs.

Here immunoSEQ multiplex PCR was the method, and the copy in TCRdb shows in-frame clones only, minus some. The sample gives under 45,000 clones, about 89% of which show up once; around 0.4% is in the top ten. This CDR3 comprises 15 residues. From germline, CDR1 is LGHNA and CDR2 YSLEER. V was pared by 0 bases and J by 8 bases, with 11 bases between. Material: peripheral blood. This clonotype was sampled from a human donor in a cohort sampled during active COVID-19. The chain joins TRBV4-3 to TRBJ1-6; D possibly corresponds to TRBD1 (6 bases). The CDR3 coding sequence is TGCGCCAGCAGCCAAGATACAGGGATGGATTCACCCCTCCACTTT. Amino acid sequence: CASSQDTGMDSPLHF.